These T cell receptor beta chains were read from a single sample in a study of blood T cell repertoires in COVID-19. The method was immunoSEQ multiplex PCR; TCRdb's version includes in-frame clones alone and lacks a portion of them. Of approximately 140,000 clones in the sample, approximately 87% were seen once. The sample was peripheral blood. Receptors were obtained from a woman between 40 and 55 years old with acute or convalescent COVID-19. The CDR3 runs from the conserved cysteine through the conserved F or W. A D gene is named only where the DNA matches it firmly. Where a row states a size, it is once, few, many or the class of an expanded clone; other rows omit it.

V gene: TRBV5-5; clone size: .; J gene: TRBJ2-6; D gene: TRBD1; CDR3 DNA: TGTGCCAGCAGCTTGGAGGGACAGGGTAACTCTGGGGCCAACGTCCTGACTTTC; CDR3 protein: CASSLEGQGNSGANVLTF
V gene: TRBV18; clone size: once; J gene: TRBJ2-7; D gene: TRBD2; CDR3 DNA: TGTGCCAGCTCACCATCGCGGGAGGGCCGTTACGAGCAGTACTTC; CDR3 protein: CASSPSREGRYEQYF
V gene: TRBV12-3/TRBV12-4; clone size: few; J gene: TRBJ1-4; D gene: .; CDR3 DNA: TGTGCCAGCAGTTCAGGGTATAATGAAAAACTGTTTTTT; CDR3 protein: CASSSGYNEKLFF
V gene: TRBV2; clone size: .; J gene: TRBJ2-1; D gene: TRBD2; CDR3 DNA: TGTGCCAGCAGTGAGCGGGGGGGCCGAAATGAGCAGTTCTTC; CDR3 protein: CASSERGGRNEQFF
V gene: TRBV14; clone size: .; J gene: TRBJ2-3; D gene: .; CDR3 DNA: TGTGCCAGCAGCCAAGACGCGGGATGGGGAGATACGCAGTATTTT; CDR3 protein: CASSQDAGWGDTQYF
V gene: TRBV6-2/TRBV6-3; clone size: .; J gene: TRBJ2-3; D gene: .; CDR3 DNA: TGTGCCAGCAGTTGGGGCGCGGGGGCCAGCACAGATACGCAGTATTTT; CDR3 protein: CASSWGAGASTDTQYF
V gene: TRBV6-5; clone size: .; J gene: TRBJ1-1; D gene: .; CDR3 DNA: TGTGCCAGCGGAGTTACAGGAAGAAGGACTGAAGCTTTCTTT; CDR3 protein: CASGVTGRRTEAFF
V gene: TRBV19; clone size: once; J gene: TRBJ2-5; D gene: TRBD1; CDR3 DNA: TGTGCCAGTAGTGTACAGGGGCTCCAAGAGACCCAGTACTTC; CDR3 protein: CASSVQGLQETQYF
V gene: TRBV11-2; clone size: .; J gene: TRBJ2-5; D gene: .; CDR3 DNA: TGTGCCAGCAGCTTACTCCAAGAGACCCAGTACTTC; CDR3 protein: CASSLLQETQYF
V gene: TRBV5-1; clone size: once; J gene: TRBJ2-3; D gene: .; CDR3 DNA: TGCGCCAGCAGCACAACTGGAGCACTCGATACGCAGTATTTT; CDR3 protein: CASSTTGALDTQYF